This TCR beta chain was sequenced in a study of T cell repertoires in cytomegalovirus infection. Across the whole study: It can be stated that public TCR beta signatures indicated CMV infection as well as a matching HLA type.

As for this clonotype: Its target is not known.

The CDR3 sequence is 15 residues long. V gave up 7 bases and J gave up 4 bases; unmatched junction bases: 6. Germline V gives CDR1 MNHEY, CDR2 SVGAGI. Regarding the study as a whole: Individuals carrying CMV plus the relevant HLA were identified by cumulative frequency of public TCR beta families.

MiXCR was run by TCRdb on the reads, yielding one entry per CDR3 protein. Altogether more than 650,000 distinct CDR3 sequences are present, about a third being singletons, with the ten largest covering about 2.8%. Sequenced: PBMCs. The sequence was collected from a human donor in good health (CMV status not recorded). Some clones in this sample may be carry-over from other donors' samples. This rearrangement joins TRBV6-5 to TRBJ2-1; 11 bases line up with TRBD1. In DNA, the CDR3 is TGTGCCAGCACCCCAGGACAGGGGGCTTACAATGAGCAGTTCTTC. Encoded protein: CASTPGQGAYNEQFF.